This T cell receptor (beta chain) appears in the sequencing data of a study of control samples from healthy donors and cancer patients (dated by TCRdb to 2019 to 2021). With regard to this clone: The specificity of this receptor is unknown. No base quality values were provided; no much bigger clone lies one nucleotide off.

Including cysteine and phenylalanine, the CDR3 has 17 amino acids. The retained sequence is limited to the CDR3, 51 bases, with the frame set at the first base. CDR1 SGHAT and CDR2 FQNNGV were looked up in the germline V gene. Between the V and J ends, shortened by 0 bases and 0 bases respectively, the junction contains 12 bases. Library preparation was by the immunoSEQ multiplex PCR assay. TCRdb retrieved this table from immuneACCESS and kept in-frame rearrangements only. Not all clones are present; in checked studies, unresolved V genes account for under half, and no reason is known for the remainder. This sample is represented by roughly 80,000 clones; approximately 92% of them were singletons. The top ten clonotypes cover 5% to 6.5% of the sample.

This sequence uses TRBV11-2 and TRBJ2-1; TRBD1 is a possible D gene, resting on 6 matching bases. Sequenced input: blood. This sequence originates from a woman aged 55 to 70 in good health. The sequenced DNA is TGTGCCAGCAGCTTAGAACGGGGCAGGGGCTCCTACAATGAGCAGTTCTTC. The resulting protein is CASSLERGRGSYNEQFF. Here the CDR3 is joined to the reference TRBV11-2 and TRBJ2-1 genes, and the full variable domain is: EAGVAQSPRYKIIEKRQSVAFWCNPISGHATLYWYQQILGQGPKLLIQFQNNGVVDDSQLPKDRFSAERLKGVDSTLKIQPAKLEDSAVYLCASSLERGRGSYNEQFFGPGTRLTVL.